Detailed here is one TCR beta chain. No antigen is known for it. The data stem from a study of T cell responses to AZD1222 COVID-19 vaccine. Study conclusions and caveats: Nearly half of spike-specific TCRs reportedly target variant regions that are unmutated in the B.1.351 and B.1.1.7 variants. Clonal diversity may have been underestimated, and the donors were mostly white British, with more females than males. After two AZD1222 doses, spike-specific TCR breadth and depth rose versus day 0.

The germline V gene encodes CDR1 MDHEN and CDR2 SYDVKM. V gave up 9 bases and J gave up 5 bases; unmatched junction bases: 5. The CDR3 consists of 14 residues. The data were produced by immunoSEQ multiplex PCR, yet TCRdb's version contains in-frame clones alone and is incomplete. The sample holds 110,000 or so clones; roughly 89% are singletons and the top ten take 44%. V and J are TRBV28 and TRBJ1-4; 11 bases fit TRBD1. Sequences were derived from peripheral blood, sampled 28 days after the second AZD1222 dose. This TCR was sampled from an adult who received the AZD1222 COVID-19 vaccine. The CDR3 here is CASSRDRGNEKLFF. CDR3 DNA sequence: TGTGCCAGTTCCCGGGACAGGGGGAATGAAAAACTGTTTTTT.